This T cell receptor beta chain comes out of a study of OX40 agonist ivuxolimab in advanced cancers. The assay was immunoSEQ multiplex PCR, and TCRdb's table has in-frame clones only and misses some. The table lists roughly 62,000 clones, 70% to 85% of them singletons, with about 2.4% in the top ten. Per the germline V gene, CDR1 is SGHTA and CDR2 is FQGNSA. The CDR3 consists of 15 residues. V gave up 5 bases and J gave up 11 bases, with 24 bases separating them. The V and J genes are TRBV7-2 and TRBJ1-1, with D tentatively TRBD1 (5 bases). The sequenced sample was CD4+ or CD8+ T cells sorted from blood, obtained in a trial of the OX40 agonist ivuxolimab. This receptor was identified in an adult with an advanced solid tumor such as melanoma, head and neck, liver or kidney cancer. The CDR3 coding sequence is TGTGCCAGCAGCCTCAGGGTAGGCAAGGACGATACGGCTTTCTTT. Protein product: CASSLRVGKDDTAFF.